These 20 T cell receptor beta chains originate from one sample sequenced in a study of T-cell memory formation after mild COVID-19. TCRdb redid the calling of the 5' RACE reads with MiXCR, one entry per CDR3 protein. The data show some 160,000 distinct CDR3 sequences, with about an eighth seen just once and 3% to 4% held by the top ten. Sequenced: PBMCs or a T cell subset sorted from them (not recorded which). Receptors originate from a man between 18 and 29 years old who had mild COVID-19 (a few samples of this study predate the infection). Cell type and time point are not known.

The genes are TRBV4-3 and TRBJ2-7; TRBD1 matches at 7 bases. Looked up from germline, CDR1 is LGHNA and CDR2 is YSLEER. Trimming at V came to 3 bases and at J to 2 bases, leaving 4 bases not matched to a gene. The CDR3 extends over 14 amino acids. CDR3 in amino acids: CASSHQQGTYEQYF. CDR3 bases: TGCGCCAGCAGCCACCAACAGGGGACCTACGAGCAGTACTTC.

The sample holds a few counts of this clonotype. The gene calls are TRBV7-2 and TRBJ2-5; TRBD2 matches 8 bases. This CDR3 is 14 amino acids long. With V trimmed by 4 bases and J by 5 bases, 6 bases remained unmatched. The V gene's germline CDR1 is SGHTA and CDR2 FQGNSA. The DNA of the CDR3 is TGTGCCAGCAGCTCCGGGGGGGCAGGGGAGACCCAGTACTTC. It encodes CASSSGGAGETQYF.

V usage is TRBV9 and J usage is TRBJ2-5; 12 bases agree with TRBD2. Trimming removed 3 bases from V and 6 bases from J; junction bases left unmatched: 3. In germline, CDR1 is SGDLS, CDR2 YYNGEE. The CDR3 runs 14 residues. CDR3 loop: CASSDGTSGQTQYF. CDR3 DNA: TGTGCCAGCAGCGACGGGACTAGCGGGCAGACCCAGTACTTC. Based on the CDR3 plus reference TRBV9 and TRBJ2-5, the full variable domain is DSGVTQTPKHLITATGQRVTLRCSPRSGDLSVYWYQQSLDQGLQFLIQYYNGEERAKGNILERFSAQQFPDLHSELNLSSLELGDSALYFCASSDGTSGQTQYFGPGTRLLVL.

This clonotype was recorded a few times. The chain recombines TRBV6-1 with TRBJ2-1; 10 bases fit TRBD1. J gave up 9 bases and V 1 base, and 6 bases lay outside the gene matches. The CDR3 consists of 15 residues. Germline V gene data show CDR1 as MNHNS and CDR2 as SASEGT. CDR3 residues: CASSEGGQGIGEQFF. The CDR3 DNA sequence: TGTGCCAGCAGTGAAGGGGGACAGGGGATCGGTGAGCAGTTCTTC.

This clonotype appeared many times. The chain recombines TRBV6-5 with TRBJ2-1, with D possibly matching TRBD1 (6 bases). The germline CDR1 and CDR2 sequences are MNHEY and SVGAGI. Trimming pared 8 bases from V and 4 bases from J, leaving 9 bases between. There are 12 residues in the CDR3. CDR3 coding DNA: TGTGCCAGCCGGGACACGTACAATGAGCAGTTCTTC. This sequence encodes CASRDTYNEQFF.

The chain joins TRBV24-1 to TRBJ2-1, with D unresolved. CDR1 is KGHDR, CDR2 SFDVKD, per germline. The V gene lost 3 bases and the J gene lost 7 bases, with 9 bases spanning the gap. The CDR3 length is 13 residues. Here the CDR3 DNA reads TGTGCCACCAGTGATGATACAAGAAATGAGCAGTTCTTC. Amino acids: CATSDDTRNEQFF.

The genes are TRBV20-1 and TRBJ2-1; 10 bases agree with TRBD2. CDR3 size: 18 residues. After removal of 3 bases from V and 4 bases from J, the junction contained 15 bases not matched to a gene. Germline V gene lookup returns CDR1 DFQATT and CDR2 SNEGSKA (reference sequence). The CDR3 reads CSASAQGSSGGEYNEQFF. CDR3 sequence (DNA): TGCAGTGCTAGTGCCCAAGGTTCGAGCGGGGGGGAATACAATGAGCAGTTCTTC.

This clonotype was seen at least ten times. The gene calls are TRBV5-1 and TRBJ2-3; D perhaps matches TRBD2 (7 bases). Germline CDR1 SGHRS, CDR2 YFSETQ. The CDR3 consists of 13 residues. Trimming took 5 bases from V and 1 from J, leaving 8 bases between them. As DNA, the CDR3 is TGCGCCAGCAGAGGGGGGGGCACAGATACGCAGTATTTT. Protein product: CASRGGGTDTQYF.

V usage is TRBV6-1 and J usage is TRBJ2-3; no firm D call. With 4 bases removed from V and 4 bases from J, the gap between germline ends came to 6 bases. The CDR3 has 12 residues. The V gene's germline CDR1 is MNHNS and CDR2 SASEGT. The CDR3 sequence is CASSGHPDTQYF. The CDR3 coding sequence is TGTGCCAGCAGTGGGCACCCAGATACGCAGTATTTT.

This clonotype was counted a few times. CDR3 bases: TGTGCCAGCAGCTTAGGGCCATACGGCACCGGGGAGCTGTTTTTT. The encoded protein is CASSLGPYGTGELFF. This sequence joins TRBV7-2 and TRBJ2-2, with D unresolved. The CDR3 contains 15 residues. The V and J ends lost 1 base and 4 bases respectively, with 10 bases between them. Germline V gene data show CDR1 as SGHTA and CDR2 as FQGNSA.

This clonotype was observed a few times. A read error may account for a junction end that differs from germline. The chain carries TRBV15 and TRBJ2-6; D gene uncertain. The germline V gene has CDR1 LNHNV and CDR2 YYDKDF (reference sequence). The CDR3 totals 14 residues. CDR3 sequence: CATSRDAGANVLTF. In nucleotides, the CDR3 is TGTGCCACCAGCAGAGATGCTGGTGCCAACGTCCTGACTTTC.

In this sample, this clonotype turned up many times. The chain is built from TRBV7-2 and TRBJ2-3; 8 bases are a match to TRBD2. Germline V gene lookup returns CDR1 SGHTA and CDR2 FQGNSA. This CDR3 has 13 residues. V was pared by 7 bases and J by 5 bases, with 5 bases of the junction left unmatched. This CDR3 reads CASTPGGQDTQYF. The CDR3 DNA reads TGTGCCAGCACCCCGGGGGGGCAAGATACGCAGTATTTT.

This chain joins TRBV5-6 and TRBJ2-2, with 7 bases that match TRBD2. CDR1 is SGHDT, CDR2 YYEEEE, per germline. V shed 5 bases, J shed 0 bases, and the junction held 7 bases outside the gene matches. The CDR3 is 16 residues long. The chain's CDR3 is CASRGGGQPNTGELFF. The CDR3 coding sequence is TGTGCCAGCAGGGGGGGAGGGCAGCCGAACACCGGGGAGCTGTTTTTT.

In its sample, this clonotype was seen many times. This chain links TRBV3-1 with TRBJ1-2; TRBD1 aligns across 8 bases. The CDR3 is made up of 14 amino acids. V dropped 4 bases and J dropped 8; count of bases not matched to a gene: 9. CDR1 LGHDT and CDR2 YNNKEL come from the germline V gene (reference sequence). The CDR3 sequence is CASSLNFAGGGYTF. The CDR3 bases are TGTGCCAGCAGCCTTAATTTCGCAGGGGGCGGCTACACCTTC. The full variable domain, its missing parts supplied by reference TRBV3-1 and TRBJ1-2, is DTAVSQTPKYLVTQMGNDKSIKCEQNLGHDTMYWYKQDSKKFLKIMFSYNNKELIINETVPNRFSPKSPDKAHLNLHINSLELGDSAVYFCASSLNFAGGGYTFGSGTRLTVV.

Many counts were recorded for this clonotype. This chain uses TRBV9 with TRBJ2-7; no reliable D call. The V gene's germline CDR1 is SGDLS and CDR2 YYNGEE. V lost 6 bases and J 7 bases, leaving 8 bases between the germline ends. This CDR3 has 10 amino acids. In nucleotides, the CDR3 is TGTGCCAGCAAGTACTGGGAGCAGTACTTC. As protein: CASKYWEQYF.

The chain combines TRBV7-2 with TRBJ2-7; 7 bases agree with TRBD1. CDR1 is SGHTA and CDR2 is FQGNSA in the germline V gene. The CDR3 loop spans 14 amino acids. V gave up 2 bases and J gave up 2 bases; unmatched junction bases: 3. The CDR3 nucleotides are TGTGCCAGCAGCTTAAACAGGGGTACCTACGAGCAGTACTTC. Residues: CASSLNRGTYEQYF.

This clonotype appeared a few times. The rearrangement joins TRBV4-2 to TRBJ2-3; 8 positions agree with TRBD2. The CDR3 is 17 amino acids. Germline V CDR1 and CDR2: LGHNA, YNFKEQ. The J segment lost 6 bases and the V segment lost 0 bases, leaving 11 bases of the junction unmatched. The CDR3 spells CASSQELGGGGPDTQYF. As DNA, the CDR3 is TGTGCCAGCAGCCAAGAATTAGGTGGCGGGGGGCCTGATACGCAGTATTTT.

This clonotype showed up just a few times. The chain couples TRBV4-2 to TRBJ1-1; 7 nucleotides line up with TRBD1. J was trimmed by 3 bases and V by 1 base; bases with no gene match: 11. This CDR3 is built from 17 residues. Germline loops: CDR1 LGHNA, CDR2 YNFKEQ. CDR3 DNA sequence: TGTGCCAGCAGCCAAGTAAACAGGGGAGGTATGGACACTGAAGCTTTCTTT. Protein product: CASSQVNRGGMDTEAFF.

This sequence joins TRBV7-2 and TRBJ2-7; 9 bases map to TRBD2. Germline CDR1 reads SGHTA; CDR2 reads FQGNSA. The J segment lost 2 bases and the V segment lost 3 bases, leaving 5 bases of the junction unmatched. CDR3 length: 15 residues. This CDR3 reads CASSFVTSGTYEQYF. CDR3 nucleotides: TGTGCCAGCAGCTTCGTGACTAGCGGTACCTACGAGCAGTACTTC. The variable domain in full, completed from reference TRBV7-2 and TRBJ2-7, reads GAGVSQSPSNKVTEKGKDVELRCDPISGHTALYWYRQSLGQGLEFLIYFQGNSAPDKSGLPSDRFSAERTGGSVSTLTIQRTQQEDSAVYLCASSFVTSGTYEQYFGPGTRLTVT.

This clonotype was observed a few times. The chain combines TRBV9 with TRBJ1-6, with TRBD1 as a possible D gene (6 bases). The V end lost 2 bases, the J end lost 7 bases, and 10 bases lay between the germline ends. The CDR3 contains 14 residues. Germline lookup yields CDR1 SGDLS and CDR2 YYNGEE. The DNA of the CDR3 is TGTGCCAGCAGCGTTACAGGGAGCAATTCACCCCTCCACTTT. Translation: CASSVTGSNSPLHF.